The rows below give T cell receptor beta chains drawn from one sample of a study of blood T cell repertoires in COVID-19. The protocol was immunoSEQ multiplex PCR, while the TCRdb copy is restricted to in-frame clones and leaves out a portion. The sample carries some 150,000 clones, 85% recorded once. Input material: peripheral blood. These receptors came from a man aged 50 to 60 with acute or convalescent COVID-19. Each CDR3 is given with its conserved first and last residue. D genes are given only for firm matches. A row's size may be missing; if present it is once, few, many or a size class.

V gene,D gene,J gene,clone size,CDR3 protein,CDR3 DNA
TRBV9,TRBD2,TRBJ2-2,NA,CASSVVGSGGGELFF,TGTGCCAGCAGCGTAGTTGGTAGCGGGGGCGGGGAGCTGTTTTTT
TRBV6-5,TRBD1,TRBJ1-5,NA,CASGTGFHQPQHF,TGTGCCAGCGGGACAGGGTTTCATCAGCCCCAGCATTTT
TRBV6-5,TRBD1,TRBJ2-7,NA,CASSPPGTGVSEQYF,TGTGCCAGCAGTCCGCCCGGGACAGGGGTATCCGAGCAGTACTTC
TRBV7-2,TRBD1,TRBJ1-1,NA,CASTRTGGNTEAFF,TGTGCCAGCACCCGGACAGGGGGTAACACTGAAGCTTTCTTT
TRBV18,NA,TRBJ2-7,few,CASSPARTASYEQYF,TGTGCCAGCTCACCGGCTAGGACAGCTTCCTACGAGCAGTACTTC
TRBV5-6,TRBD1,TRBJ1-2,NA,CASSLAGTGRDGYTF,TGTGCCAGCAGCTTGGCCGGGACAGGGAGAGATGGCTACACCTTC
TRBV2,NA,TRBJ1-5,NA,CASTRDQGFGNQPQHF,TGTGCCAGCACTAGAGACCAGGGGTTCGGCAATCAGCCCCAGCATTTT
TRBV30,NA,TRBJ1-5,NA,CAWSIGTLDQPQHF,TGTGCCTGGAGTATCGGAACCCTAGATCAGCCCCAGCATTTT
TRBV7-2,NA,TRBJ2-6,once,CASSLASIPSSGANVLTF,TGTGCCAGCAGCTTAGCATCTATTCCCTCCTCTGGGGCCAACGTCCTGACTTTC
TRBV10-3,TRBD1,TRBJ1-2,NA,CAISERTPGTVYGYTF,TGTGCCATCAGTGAGCGAACACCCGGGACAGTCTATGGCTACACCTTC
TRBV6-5,NA,TRBJ2-1,NA,CASSPFRTNDEQFF,TGTGCCAGCAGTCCTTTCCGGACAAACGATGAGCAGTTCTTC
TRBV24-1,TRBD1,TRBJ2-6,NA,CATSDLDRAGANVLTF,TGTGCCACCAGTGACCTGGACAGGGCTGGGGCCAACGTCCTGACTTTC
TRBV6-9,TRBD2,TRBJ2-1,NA,CASSYWPSGGSYNEQFF,TGTGCCAGCAGTTATTGGCCTAGCGGGGGCTCCTACAATGAGCAGTTCTTC
TRBV2,TRBD2,TRBJ2-7,NA,CASGGQAGGNYEQYF,TGTGCCAGCGGAGGACAAGCGGGGGGGAACTACGAGCAGTACTTC
TRBV6-6,NA,TRBJ1-1,once,CASSYPQGGAEAFF,TGTGCCAGCAGTTACCCTCAGGGAGGGGCTGAAGCTTTCTTT
TRBV19,TRBD1,TRBJ1-4,NA,CASSTRQGGEKLFF,TGTGCCAGTAGTACACGACAGGGAGGCGAAAAACTGTTTTTT
TRBV6-5,TRBD1,TRBJ1-1,few,CASSYSDRARAFF,TGTGCCAGCAGTTACTCCGACAGGGCAAGAGCTTTCTTT
TRBV10-3,NA,TRBJ1-2,NA,CAISETVPAGYTF,TGTGCCATCAGTGAGACAGTTCCAGCTGGCTACACCTTC
TRBV9,NA,TRBJ1-1,NA,CASSLRGGRENTEAFF,TGTGCCAGCAGCTTAAGGGGGGGCAGGGAGAACACTGAAGCTTTCTTT
TRBV2,TRBD2,TRBJ2-7,few,CASSDTSGVSYEQYF,TGTGCCAGCAGTGATACTAGCGGGGTTTCCTACGAGCAGTACTTC
TRBV4-2,TRBD2,TRBJ2-3,NA,CASSQGKAGGADTQYF,TGTGCCAGCAGCCAAGGCAAAGCGGGAGGAGCAGATACGCAGTATTTT
TRBV7-6,NA,TRBJ2-7,NA,CASSHGDEQYF,TGTGCCAGCAGTCACGGGGACGAGCAGTACTTC
TRBV12-3/TRBV12-4,TRBD2,TRBJ2-1,once,CASLTSGYNEQFF,TGTGCCAGCCTTACTAGCGGGTACAATGAGCAGTTCTTC
TRBV11-3,NA,TRBJ1-4,NA,CASATGWGEKLFF,TGTGCCAGCGCAACAGGGTGGGGGGAAAAACTGTTTTTT
TRBV5-1,TRBD1,TRBJ1-6,NA,CASSLEQGLSYNSPLHF,TGCGCCAGCAGCTTGGAACAGGGGCTTTCCTATAATTCACCCCTCCACTTT
TRBV27,NA,TRBJ1-2,NA,CASSFADRSVYGYTF,TGTGCCAGCAGTTTTGCAGACAGATCCGTCTATGGCTACACCTTC
TRBV2,TRBD2,TRBJ2-1,NA,CASSGSGSQDEQFF,TGTGCCAGCAGTGGTAGCGGGAGTCAGGATGAGCAGTTCTTC
TRBV10-3,NA,TRBJ1-2,once,CAISDEGVNGYTF,TGTGCCATCAGTGATGAAGGGGTTAATGGCTACACCTTC
TRBV28,NA,TRBJ2-7,NA,CASKEGRKEQYF,TGTGCCAGCAAAGAGGGCCGGAAAGAGCAGTACTTC
TRBV6-5,NA,TRBJ1-5,NA,CASSSRQTDSNQPQHF,TGTGCCAGCAGTTCTAGACAGACCGATAGCAATCAGCCCCAGCATTTT
TRBV27,TRBD1,TRBJ1-2,NA,CASSFPGQGQEGYTF,TGTGCCAGCAGTTTCCCGGGACAGGGTCAAGAAGGCTACACCTTC
TRBV5-1,TRBD2,TRBJ2-7,NA,CASSSSGSAYEQYF,TGCGCCAGCAGCTCTAGCGGGAGTGCATACGAGCAGTACTTC
TRBV10-3,NA,TRBJ2-1,once,CAISGTGSSYNEQFF,TGTGCCATCAGTGGAACAGGCTCCTCCTACAATGAGCAGTTCTTC
TRBV11-3,NA,TRBJ2-2,NA,CASSDELGQGNTGELFF,TGTGCCAGCAGCGACGAACTGGGGCAGGGGAACACCGGGGAGCTGTTTTTT
TRBV19,TRBD2,TRBJ2-5,NA,CASSSRAGRQETQYF,TGTGCCAGTAGTTCCAGAGCGGGGAGGCAAGAGACCCAGTACTTC
TRBV4-1,TRBD1,TRBJ1-6,NA,CASSRETGGNSPLHF,TGCGCCAGCAGCCGAGAGACAGGGGGCAATTCACCCCTCCACTTT
TRBV7-8,NA,TRBJ1-3,NA,CASSFLDGNTIYF,TGTGCCAGCAGCTTCCTAGATGGAAACACCATATATTTT
TRBV5-1,NA,TRBJ2-7,once,CASSLEFAYEQYF,TGCGCCAGCAGCTTGGAATTCGCCTACGAGCAGTACTTC
TRBV29-1,TRBD1,TRBJ2-2,NA,CSVRQGLNTGELFF,TGCAGCGTTCGACAGGGTCTAAACACCGGGGAGCTGTTTTTT